A single count supports the clone carrying this T cell receptor (beta chain). Its specificity is not known. This entry comes from a study of cytomegalovirus exposure and HLA in healthy donors. Overall study findings and caveats: Apart from CMV serostatus, no immune exposure information was available.

PCR amplification relied on 60 Vbeta primers (plus 13 Jbeta primers). Data came from immunoSEQ multiplex PCR; TCRdb stores just in-frame clones and leaves some out. The sample carries roughly 160,000 clones, roughly 76% recorded once. Germline trimming cut 4 bases from V and 10 bases from J; bases unmatched to any gene: 9. Germline V lookup: CDR1 SGHRS, CDR2 YFSETQ. The CDR3 loop spans 15 amino acids. J is TRBJ2-1 and V is TRBV5-1; TRBD2 matches at 12 bases. This sequence originates from a woman between 50 and 59 years old in good health and CMV-seronegative. Sequenced: PBMCs. In DNA form, the CDR3 reads TGCGCCAGCAGCCCGCTAGCGGGGGGGGTTAAGGAGCAGTTCTTC. It specifies CASSPLAGGVKEQFF.